A single sample gave rise to the 7 T cell receptor beta chains below, sequenced in a study of T cells in Graves' hyperthyroidism and ophthalmopathy. Amplified TCR beta CDR3 regions came from RNA transcripts. A first-round RT-PCR of the TCR CDR3 used the HTBI primer set. Each CDR3 protein is one row after TCRdb ran MiXCR on the multiplex PCR reads. The sample has around 540,000 distinct CDR3 sequences, roughly 50% seen once. Sequenced: peripheral blood or thyroid tissue (not recorded which). The receptors shown here come from a woman under 30 with Graves' hyperthyroidism.

The chain employs TRBV7-2 and TRBJ1-2; D is unclear. CDR1 is SGHTA and CDR2 is FQGNSA in the germline V gene. The CDR3 is 14 amino acids. V was cut by 5 bases and J by 7 bases, with 17 bases left in between. CDR3 region: CASSVTGSHRGYTF. CDR3 nucleotide sequence: TGTGCCAGCAGCGTTACCGGGAGTCATCGTGGCTACACCTTC.

V is TRBV10-3 and J is TRBJ1-6, with D hard to call. The CDR3 is made up of 12 amino acids. V shed 10 bases and J shed 8 bases, with 12 bases lying between them. Germline CDR1 is ENHRY and CDR2 is SYGVKD. The CDR3 DNA follows: TGTGCCACCACCAGCTTAGATTCACCCCTCCACTTT. Protein product: CATTSLDSPLHF.

This clonotype was counted only a few times. V and J are TRBV4-1 and TRBJ1-4, with D possibly being TRBD1 (6 bases). The V gene lost 7 bases and the J gene lost 6 bases, with 18 bases spanning the gap. The CDR3 is made up of 15 amino acids. CDR1 MGHRA and CDR2 YSYEKL come from the germline V gene. The CDR3 loop reads CASIKTGGADEKLFF. The DNA of the CDR3 is TGCGCCAGCATCAAAACGGGGGGCGCGGATGAAAAACTGTTTTTT.

The chain has TRBV2 and TRBJ2-7; 8 bases line up with TRBD2. Germline V CDR1 and CDR2: SNHLY, FYNNEI. Trimming removed 6 bases from V and 7 bases from J; junction bases left unmatched: 14. The CDR3 runs to 15 residues. CDR3 protein: CASSQGTGGPREQYF. The CDR3 DNA sequence: TGTGCCAGCAGCCAAGGGACGGGAGGGCCAAGGGAGCAGTACTTC.

The chain recombines TRBV20-1 with TRBJ1-1; D possibly corresponds to TRBD1 (6 bases). The CDR3 is made up of 15 amino acids. Germline loops: CDR1 DFQATT, CDR2 SNEGSKA (reference sequence). With 3 bases removed from V and 0 bases from J, the gap between germline ends came to 14 bases. The CDR3 protein is CSASRPGAMNTEAFF. The CDR3 DNA sequence: TGCAGTGCTAGCCGACCAGGGGCTATGAACACTGAAGCTTTCTTT.

The V and J genes are TRBV19 and TRBJ2-5, with 7 nucleotides matching TRBD2. CDR3 length: 14 amino acids. CDR1 and CDR2 (germline): LNHDA, SQIVND (reference sequence). V was clipped by 1 base and J by 4 bases; unmatched bases: 3. CDR3 DNA sequence: TGTGCCAGTAGTATAGCGGGAGGAGGAGAGACCCAGTACTTC. The encoded protein is CASSIAGGGETQYF.

This clonotype has only a few counts. J is TRBJ2-2 and V is TRBV7-2; no clear D gene. Germline V gene data show CDR1 as SGHTA and CDR2 as FQGNSA. The V gene lost 3 bases and the J gene lost 6 bases, with 8 bases spanning the gap. The CDR3 contains 13 residues. CDR3 in DNA: TGTGCCAGCAGCTTTCTCCGGGCCGGGGAGCTGTTTTTT. It translates to CASSFLRAGELFF.